One and the same sample provided the 24 T cell receptor beta chains below, sequenced in a study of regulatory T cells in long-lasting Graves disease (dated by TCRdb to the early 2020s). The time point label, read with the paper, signifies: newly diagnosed GD, antithyroid drugs for less than 3 months. For both TCR sequencing and RNA sequencing, RNA was extracted from PBMCs using TRIzol. The method was multiplex PCR. The reads were generated on an Illumina HiSeq 4000. CDR3 regions were amplified by Arm-PCR with iRepertoire HTBI primers to construct TCR beta libraries. TCRdb reanalyzed the raw reads on its own, using fastp at Q25 for trimming and MiXCR for clone calling, and kept in-frame beta chains. Every entry covers one CDR3 protein and lists the most common genes and DNA from its rows. The sample includes about 530,000 distinct CDR3 sequences, with 15% to 20% observed a single time. Roughly 25% of the sample lies in the top ten.

This same sample was also taken into another study, of T cells in Graves' hyperthyroidism and ophthalmopathy.

The source was peripheral blood mononuclear cells (PBMCs), collected at new diagnosis, from a patient treated with antithyroid drugs. Receptors originate from a woman aged 35 to 60 with Graves disease. Donor details come from another sample of the same person, matched by shared clones.

This clonotype has just a few counts. The chain recombines TRBV5-1 with TRBJ2-2, with 9 bases matching TRBD1. After removal of 4 bases from V and 4 bases from J, the junction contained 5 bases not matched to a gene. The germline gives CDR1 SGHRS, CDR2 YFSETQ. The CDR3 has 15 residues. The CDR3 is CASSTGQGGTGELFF. DNA for the CDR3: TGCGCCAGCAGCACGGGACAGGGAGGCACCGGGGAGCTGTTTTTT.

This clonotype was recorded a few times. Its ends do not fully match the called genes, so a read error is possible. This chain connects TRBV5-1 to TRBJ2-7, with TRBD1 matching over 10 bases. The germline V gene has CDR1 SGHRS and CDR2 YFSETQ. The CDR3 has 15 residues. The CDR3 protein is CASSLEGQGIYEQYF. CDR3 DNA: TGTGCCAGCAGCTTAGAGGGACAGGGGATCTACGAGCAGTACTTC.

This clonotype has ten or more counts. The CDR3 spells CASSYGLLNTEAFF. The CDR3 DNA reads TGTGCCAGCAGCTACGGGTTGTTGAACACTGAAGCTTTCTTT. The chain employs TRBV7-2 and TRBJ1-1, with D hard to call. V lost 4 bases and J 0 bases, leaving 9 bases between the germline ends. This CDR3 has 14 residues. CDR1 is SGHTA and CDR2 is FQGNSA in the germline V gene. The variable domain in full, with the rest retrieved from reference TRBV7-2 and TRBJ1-1, is GAGVSQSPSNKVTEKGKDVELRCDPISGHTALYWYRQSLGQGLEFLIYFQGNSAPDKSGLPSDRFSAERTGGSVSTLTIQRTQQEDSAVYLCASSYGLLNTEAFFGQGTRLTVV.

As DNA, the CDR3 is TGTGCCAGCAGCACCAGTCTAGCGGGGGGGGAGCAGTTCTTC. Translation: CASSTSLAGGEQFF. The chain uses TRBV7-9 and TRBJ2-1; 12 positions agree with TRBD2. Per germline, CDR1 SEHNR and CDR2 FQNEAQ (reference sequence). Trimming removed 5 bases from V and 10 bases from J; junction bases left unmatched: 6. The CDR3 spans 14 residues.

The chain employs TRBV6-1 and TRBJ2-1; 8 bases line up with TRBD1. CDR1 and CDR2 (germline): MNHNS, SASEGT. Germline trimming cut 6 bases from V and 12 bases from J; bases unmatched to any gene: 13. The CDR3 has 14 residues. The CDR3 sequence is CASRGGQGGLVQFF. CDR3 DNA: TGTGCCAGCAGGGGCGGACAGGGCGGGTTAGTGCAGTTCTTC.

This clonotype has at least ten counts. CDR3 DNA: TGCAGCGTACTGACAGGAGCAACTAATGAAAAACTGTTTTTT. It translates to CSVLTGATNEKLFF. The chain links TRBV29-1 to TRBJ1-4, with a possible D match to TRBD1 (6 bases). V was trimmed by 6 bases and J by 0 bases, leaving 11 bases between them. The CDR3 extends over 14 amino acids. Germline assignment: CDR1 SQVTM and CDR2 ANQGSEA.

This clonotype has a handful of counts. This chain uses TRBV7-9 with TRBJ1-6, with D unresolved. V lost 5 bases to trimming and J lost 10 bases, with 12 bases between them. The CDR3 loop spans 13 amino acids. Germline V gene data show CDR1 as SEHNR and CDR2 as FQNEAQ (reference sequence). CDR3 residues: CASSANRESPLHF. The CDR3 DNA sequence: TGTGCCAGCAGCGCTAATCGGGAATCACCCCTCCACTTT.

V usage is TRBV3-1 and J usage is TRBJ2-2; TRBD2 matches 9 bases. CDR3 length equals 18 residues. V shed 1 base, J shed 8 bases, and the junction held 14 bases outside the gene matches. Per germline, CDR1 LGHDT and CDR2 YNNKEL (reference sequence). The CDR3 sequence: CASSQVSLAGISWGELFF. In nucleotides, the CDR3 is TGTGCCAGCAGCCAAGTTTCTCTAGCGGGGATCTCGTGGGGGGAGCTGTTTTTT.

There are many counts of this clonotype. The gene calls are TRBV29-1 and TRBJ2-1, with 9 bases that match TRBD1. The germline V gene has CDR1 SQVTM and CDR2 ANQGSEA. Unmatched junction bases numbered 11, after V lost 4 bases and J lost 7 bases. This CDR3 has 15 residues. Here the CDR3 reads CSVVPDRGGRNEQFF. The CDR3, as DNA: TGCAGCGTTGTCCCGGACAGGGGTGGTAGGAATGAGCAGTTCTTC.

This clonotype was detected only a few times. The chain carries TRBV6-5 and TRBJ1-1, with unresolved D. Germline CDR1 is MNHEY and CDR2 is SVGAGI. The CDR3 is 14 residues long. The germline V and J ends were trimmed by 0 bases and 6 bases, with 11 bases remaining between them. The CDR3, as DNA: TGTGCCAGCAGTTACTCCGGTTTAGGCTCTGAAGCTTTCTTT. This encodes CASSYSGLGSEAFF.

This clonotype was detected only a few times. This rearrangement joins TRBV4-1 to TRBJ1-5, with a tentative D call TRBD1 (6 bases). The CDR3 spans 15 residues. V was trimmed by 1 base and J by 6 bases, leaving 13 bases between them. Germline V gene sequence: CDR1 MGHRA, CDR2 YSYEKL. The CDR3 DNA follows: TGCGCCAGCAGCCAAGCAGACAGGATCCTTCAGCCCCAGCATTTT. Amino acids: CASSQADRILQPQHF.

Only a few counts were recorded for this clonotype. The gene calls are TRBV10-3 and TRBJ2-2; D gene uncertain. Looked up from germline, CDR1 is ENHRY and CDR2 is SYGVKD. V was clipped by 7 bases and J by 2 bases, with 14 bases between them. The CDR3 runs 15 residues. The CDR3 region is CAIKNIEANTGELFF. CDR3 DNA: TGTGCCATCAAGAACATAGAGGCAAACACCGGGGAGCTGTTTTTT.

This clonotype was counted at least ten times. The V and J genes are TRBV27 and TRBJ2-1, with 7 bases identical to TRBD2. V was clipped by 5 bases and J by 2 bases; unmatched bases: 9. Looked up from germline, CDR1 is MNHEY and CDR2 is SMNVEV (reference sequence). The CDR3 spans 16 residues. Written as DNA, the CDR3 is TGTGCCAGCAGTCCCCGGGTGGGGGGGGCCTACAATGAGCAGTTCTTC. Its translation is CASSPRVGGAYNEQFF.

The gene calls are TRBV20-1 and TRBJ2-2, with 7 bases fitting TRBD2. CDR3 length: 14 amino acids. The germline V gene has CDR1 DFQATT and CDR2 SNEGSKA (reference sequence). V gave up 6 bases and J gave up 7 bases; unmatched junction bases: 11. Here the CDR3 DNA reads TGCAGTGCAAAGTCCGGACTAGAAAGCGGGGAGCTGTTTTTT. Residues: CSAKSGLESGELFF.

This clonotype has just a few counts. CDR3 residues: CSARDSPGTNFEYTEAFF. For the CDR3, the DNA is TGCAGTGCTAGAGACTCCCCCGGGACAAACTTCGAGTACACTGAAGCTTTCTTT. This chain connects TRBV20-1 to TRBJ1-1; D might be TRBD1 (6 bases). V lost 0 bases to trimming and J lost 3 bases, with 23 bases between them. The CDR3 runs to 18 residues. In germline, CDR1 is DFQATT, CDR2 SNEGSKA (reference sequence).

This clonotype was detected a few times. The genes are TRBV6-1 and TRBJ2-5, with TRBD1 matching over 7 bases. Germline V lookup: CDR1 MNHNS, CDR2 SASEGT. This CDR3 comprises 14 residues. Unmatched junction bases numbered 8, after V lost 6 bases and J lost 4 bases. Written as DNA, the CDR3 is TGTGCCAGCAGAAGAGACAGGGAGCGAGAGACCCAGTACTTC. Protein sequence: CASRRDRERETQYF.

The V gene is TRBV7-3, the J gene TRBJ2-7; D possibly uses TRBD1 or TRBD2 (5 bases each). Trimming stripped 5 bases from V and 3 bases from J, with 14 bases between. CDR1 is SGHTA, CDR2 FQGTGA, per germline. The length of the CDR3 is 14 residues. The CDR3 protein is CASSGRDPRYEQYF. DNA of the CDR3: TGTGCCAGCAGCGGCCGGGACCCCCGCTACGAGCAGTACTTC. Supplemented by reference TRBV7-3 and TRBJ2-7, the full variable domain reads GAGVSQTPSNKVTEKGKYVELRCDPISGHTALYWYRQSLGQGPEFLIYFQGTGAADDSGLPNDRFFAVRPEGSVSTLKIQRTERGDSAVYLCASSGRDPRYEQYFGPGTRLTVT.

The gene calls are TRBV19 and TRBJ1-5, with unresolved D. The length of the CDR3 is 14 residues. Germline V gene lookup returns CDR1 LNHDA and CDR2 SQIVND (reference sequence). V was cut by 7 bases and J by 0 bases, with 10 bases left in between. CDR3 coding DNA: TGTGCCAGTACTCGGCAAAGTAGCAATCAGCCCCAGCATTTT. Encoded protein: CASTRQSSNQPQHF.

This clonotype was seen at least ten times. The chain carries TRBV20-1 and TRBJ2-5; the D gene is possibly TRBD2 (6 bases). The CDR3 spans 15 residues. The V and J ends lost 6 bases and 2 bases respectively, with 19 bases between them. Germline V gives CDR1 DFQATT, CDR2 SNEGSKA (reference sequence). The CDR3 nucleotides are TGCAGTGCGGAGGACGGCGGGGCTGGGCAAGAGACCCAGTACTTC. This gives the protein CSAEDGGAGQETQYF.

Note on this clonotype: A much larger clone lies a single base off, so this may be a read error. This chain uses TRBV13 with TRBJ2-3, with D uncertain. The J call is doubtful: the DNA matches TRBJ1-1 better. Germline V gives CDR1 PRHDT, CDR2 FYEKMQ (reference sequence). The CDR3 totals 15 residues. CDR3: CASRLQWAATSEAFF. The CDR3 region has the DNA TGTGCCAGCAGATTACAGTGGGCTGCTACTAGTGAAGCTTTCTTT.

This chain uses TRBV5-6 with TRBJ2-3, with 11 bases lining up with TRBD2. Germline V gene data show CDR1 as SGHDT and CDR2 as YYEEEE. The junction had 6 bases not matched to a gene; V was cut back by 3 bases and J by 0 bases. The CDR3 spans 17 residues. The CDR3 reads CASSWMGTSGSTDTQYF. CDR3 DNA sequence: TGTGCCAGCAGCTGGATGGGGACTAGCGGAAGCACAGATACGCAGTATTTT.

The V and J genes are TRBV2 and TRBJ2-3; TRBD2 is a possible D gene (5 bases). V lost 6 bases, J lost 2 bases, and 18 bases lay in between. This CDR3 has 16 amino acids. Germline V lookup: CDR1 SNHLY, CDR2 FYNNEI. DNA of the CDR3: TGTGCCAGCAGCCTGGGATCCCAGCGGCCCACAGATACGCAGTATTTT. Protein product: CASSLGSQRPTDTQYF.

The V gene is TRBV28, the J gene TRBJ1-6; no clear D gene. CDR3 size: 12 residues. CDR1 MDHEN and CDR2 SYDVKM come from the germline V gene. V was cut by 6 bases and J by 14 bases, with 14 bases left in between. CDR3 nucleotide sequence: TGTGCCAGCAGGTCGGTCGTGAGGGCCCTCCACTTT. This gives the protein CASRSVVRALHF.

This clonotype was counted many times. The V gene is TRBV11-2, the J gene TRBJ2-4; D is tentatively TRBD1 or TRBD2 (5 bases each). CDR1 SGHAT and CDR2 FQNNGV come from the germline V gene. Deletions cut 5 bases from V and 7 bases from J, with 15 bases between. This CDR3 spans 14 amino acids. CDR3 region: CASSTGPAGNIQYF. CDR3 nucleotides: TGTGCCAGCAGCACGGGACCGGCCGGGAACATTCAGTACTTC.